The rows below give T cell receptor beta chains drawn from one sample of a study of chemoradiotherapy in HPV16-positive cancers. The table came from immunoSEQ multiplex PCR; TCRdb's copy has only in-frame clones and leaves some out. The sample includes roughly 24,000 clones, over 85% seen only once; the top ten take around a sixth. The sequencing used blood, collected from a patient who underwent chemoradiotherapy. Source of these receptors: a human donor with HPV-associated anogenital cancer. CDR3s include the opening cysteine and the closing phenylalanine or tryptophan. Fields, in order: D gene, V gene, clone size, J gene, CDR3 DNA, CDR3 protein. D genes are given only for firm matches. Size is omitted from some rows. Given values are once, few, many or a class for expanded clones.

d_gene: TRBD2
v_gene: TRBV4-1
abundance: once
j_gene: TRBJ2-7
CDR3nt: TGCGCCAGCAGCCAAGTTAGCGGGAGGGAGGTCGAGCAGTACTTC
CDR3aa: CASSQVSGREVEQYF

d_gene: .
v_gene: TRBV6-5
abundance: .
j_gene: TRBJ1-1
CDR3nt: TGTGCCAGCAGTTACCAAGGGAACACTGAAGCTTTCTTT
CDR3aa: CASSYQGNTEAFF

d_gene: TRBD1
v_gene: TRBV6-1
abundance: .
j_gene: TRBJ1-4
CDR3nt: TGTGCCAGCACCAGGACAGGTGCTAGTAATGAAAAACTGTTTTTT
CDR3aa: CASTRTGASNEKLFF

d_gene: .
v_gene: TRBV28
abundance: .
j_gene: TRBJ1-5
CDR3nt: TGTGCCAGCAGGACCGCTGGGTGGATGGATCAGCCCCAGCATTTT
CDR3aa: CASRTAGWMDQPQHF

d_gene: .
v_gene: TRBV19
abundance: .
j_gene: TRBJ1-5
CDR3nt: TGTGCCAGTGGTATAGCTCTGGGTCAGCCCCAGCATTTT
CDR3aa: CASGIALGQPQHF

d_gene: TRBD1
v_gene: TRBV29-1
abundance: .
j_gene: TRBJ2-7
CDR3nt: TGCAGCGTTGAGGGTAGACAGGGGGTATTCGTGGAGCAGTACTTC
CDR3aa: CSVEGRQGVFVEQYF

d_gene: TRBD1
v_gene: TRBV4-1
abundance: .
j_gene: TRBJ1-2
CDR3nt: TGCGCCAGCAGCCCGCGGGACAGGGGAACCTATGGCTACACCTTC
CDR3aa: CASSPRDRGTYGYTF

d_gene: .
v_gene: TRBV19
abundance: .
j_gene: TRBJ1-1
CDR3nt: TGTGCCAGTAGTATGGGGGGGAACACTGAAGCTTTCTTT
CDR3aa: CASSMGGNTEAFF

d_gene: TRBD1
v_gene: TRBV7-9
abundance: .
j_gene: TRBJ1-1
CDR3nt: TGTGCCAGCATCACGGACAGGGAAGGCACTGAAGCTTTCTTT
CDR3aa: CASITDREGTEAFF

d_gene: TRBD1
v_gene: TRBV6-1
abundance: .
j_gene: TRBJ1-5
CDR3nt: TGTGCCAGCAGTGCCACAGGGGCCCTCAATCAGCCCCAGCATTTT
CDR3aa: CASSATGALNQPQHF

d_gene: .
v_gene: TRBV2
abundance: .
j_gene: TRBJ2-6
CDR3nt: TGTGCCAGCAGGGGGGACTCTGGGGCCAACGTCCTGACTTTC
CDR3aa: CASRGDSGANVLTF

d_gene: TRBD1
v_gene: TRBV4-1
abundance: .
j_gene: TRBJ1-2
CDR3nt: TGCGCCAGCAGCCAAGGGCGTTTACGAGACAGGGAAGGTGGCTACACCTTC
CDR3aa: CASSQGRLRDREGGYTF

d_gene: .
v_gene: TRBV7-9
abundance: .
j_gene: TRBJ1-5
CDR3nt: TGTGCCAGCAACTACCTGTATGAGCCCCAGCATTTT
CDR3aa: CASNYLYEPQHF

d_gene: .
v_gene: TRBV27
abundance: .
j_gene: TRBJ1-2
CDR3nt: TGTGCCAGCAGTTTAGTGTCGGGAGGCTTGGACTATGGCTACACCTTC
CDR3aa: CASSLVSGGLDYGYTF

d_gene: .
v_gene: TRBV27
abundance: .
j_gene: TRBJ1-1
CDR3nt: TGTGCCAGCAGTTTGGAATCCGGGGCTGAAGCTTTCTTT
CDR3aa: CASSLESGAEAFF

d_gene: .
v_gene: TRBV4-2
abundance: .
j_gene: TRBJ1-4
CDR3nt: TGTGCCAGCAGCCAAGAAAGCGATACAGGGAATTTTGAAAAACTGTTTTTT
CDR3aa: CASSQESDTGNFEKLFF

d_gene: .
v_gene: TRBV11-2
abundance: .
j_gene: TRBJ2-6
CDR3nt: TGTGCCAGCAGCTTTGCTCCTGGGGCCAACGTCCTGACTTTC
CDR3aa: CASSFAPGANVLTF

d_gene: .
v_gene: TRBV2
abundance: .
j_gene: TRBJ1-3
CDR3nt: TGTGCCAGCAGCGTGTTCGACTCTGGAAACACCATATATTTT
CDR3aa: CASSVFDSGNTIYF

d_gene: .
v_gene: TRBV28
abundance: .
j_gene: TRBJ1-2
CDR3nt: TGTGCCAGCAGTTTTGGGGGCCCTCGAGGCTACACCTTC
CDR3aa: CASSFGGPRGYTF

d_gene: TRBD1
v_gene: TRBV4-1
abundance: .
j_gene: TRBJ2-7
CDR3nt: TGCGCCAGCAGCCGGGGACAGGGGGTCTACGAGCAGTACTTC
CDR3aa: CASSRGQGVYEQYF

d_gene: TRBD1
v_gene: TRBV9
abundance: .
j_gene: TRBJ1-4
CDR3nt: TGTGCCAGCAGCTCTCGGGACAGGGGAGTAGAAAAACTGTTTTTT
CDR3aa: CASSSRDRGVEKLFF

d_gene: TRBD1
v_gene: TRBV4-1
abundance: .
j_gene: TRBJ2-7
CDR3nt: TGCGCCAGCAGCCTATACAGGGGACCCTACGAGCAGTACTTC
CDR3aa: CASSLYRGPYEQYF

d_gene: .
v_gene: TRBV15
abundance: .
j_gene: TRBJ2-2
CDR3nt: TGTGCCACCAGCAGGGGGAATGTGGCCGGGGAGCTGTTTTTT
CDR3aa: CATSRGNVAGELFF

d_gene: .
v_gene: TRBV6-6
abundance: .
j_gene: TRBJ1-1
CDR3nt: TGTGCCAGCAGCCCTGGCCCCCAGGGTGGAGCTTTCTTT
CDR3aa: CASSPGPQGGAFF

d_gene: .
v_gene: TRBV6-6
abundance: .
j_gene: TRBJ1-2
CDR3nt: TGTGCCAGCAGTCGACGATTGGTGGATGGCTACACCTTC
CDR3aa: CASSRRLVDGYTF

d_gene: .
v_gene: TRBV5-8
abundance: .
j_gene: TRBJ2-1
CDR3nt: TGTGCCAGCCACGGGGGTGGGGGGCGGCACAATGAGCAGTTCTTC
CDR3aa: CASHGGGGRHNEQFF

d_gene: .
v_gene: TRBV5-6
abundance: .
j_gene: TRBJ2-4
CDR3nt: TGTGCCAGCAGCCGCAGGGGAAACATTCAGTACTTC
CDR3aa: CASSRRGNIQYF